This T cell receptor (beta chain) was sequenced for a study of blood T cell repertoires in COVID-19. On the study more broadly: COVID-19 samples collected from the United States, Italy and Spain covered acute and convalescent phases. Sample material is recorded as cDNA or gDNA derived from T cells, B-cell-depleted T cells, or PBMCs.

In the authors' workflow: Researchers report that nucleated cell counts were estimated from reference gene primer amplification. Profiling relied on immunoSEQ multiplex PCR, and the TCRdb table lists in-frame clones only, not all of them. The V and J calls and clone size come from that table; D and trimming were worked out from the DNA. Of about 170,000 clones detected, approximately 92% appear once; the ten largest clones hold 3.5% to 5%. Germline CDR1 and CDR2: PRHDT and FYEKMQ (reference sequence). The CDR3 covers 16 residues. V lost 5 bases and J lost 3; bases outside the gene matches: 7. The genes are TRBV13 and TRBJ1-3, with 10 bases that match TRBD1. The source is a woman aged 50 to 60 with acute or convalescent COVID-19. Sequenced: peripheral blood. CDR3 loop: CASSTGTGVLGNTIYF. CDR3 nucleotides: TGTGCCAGCAGCACGGGGACAGGGGTGCTTGGAAACACCATATATTTT.